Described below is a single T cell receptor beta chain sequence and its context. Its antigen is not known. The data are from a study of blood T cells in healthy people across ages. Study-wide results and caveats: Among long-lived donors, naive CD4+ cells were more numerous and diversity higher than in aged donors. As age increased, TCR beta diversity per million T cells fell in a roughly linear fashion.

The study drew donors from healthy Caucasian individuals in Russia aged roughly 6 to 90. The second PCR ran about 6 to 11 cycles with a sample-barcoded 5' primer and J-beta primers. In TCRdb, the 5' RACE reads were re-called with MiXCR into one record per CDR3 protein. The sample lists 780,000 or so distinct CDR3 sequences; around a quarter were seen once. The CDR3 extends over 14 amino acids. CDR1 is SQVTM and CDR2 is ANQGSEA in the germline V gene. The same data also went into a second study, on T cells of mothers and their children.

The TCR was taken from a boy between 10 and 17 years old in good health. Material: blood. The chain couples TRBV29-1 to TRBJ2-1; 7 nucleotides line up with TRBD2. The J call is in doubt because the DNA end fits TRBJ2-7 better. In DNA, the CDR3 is TGCAGTGTTCGGCACCCGGGAGGATACTACGAGCAGTACTTC. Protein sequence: CSVRHPGGYYEQYF.